This entry lists 14 T cell receptor beta chains sequenced from one sample in a study of shared clonotypes between healthy human individuals. Here immunoSEQ multiplex PCR was the method, and the copy in TCRdb shows in-frame clones only, minus some. The table has about 990,000 clones, approximately 80% seen once. Sequenced: memory CD4+ T cells from PBMCs. Indicated subset: CD45RA-negative fraction. Receptors originate from a man between 18 and 35 years old in good health. Some clones in this sample may be carry-over from other donors' samples.

This clone showed up just once. The chain recombines TRBV6-5 with TRBJ1-1; D is ambiguous. The CDR3 extends over 14 amino acids. The V and J ends lost 2 bases and 0 bases respectively, with 7 bases between them. In germline, CDR1 is MNHEY, CDR2 SVGAGI. The CDR3 DNA sequence: TGTGCCAGCAGTTACCTCAGAATGAACACTGAAGCTTTCTTT. It codes for CASSYLRMNTEAFF.

V and J are TRBV4-2 and TRBJ2-7; no clear D. Trimming shortened V by 1 base and J by 2 bases, and 9 bases separated the two germline ends. In germline, CDR1 is LGHNA, CDR2 YNFKEQ. The CDR3 is 14 residues long. The CDR3 is CASSQAQLPYEQYF. In nucleotides, the CDR3 is TGTGCCAGCAGCCAAGCCCAGCTTCCCTACGAGCAGTACTTC.

This chain joins TRBV5-1 and TRBJ2-2; TRBD2 aligns across 7 bases. The CDR3 extends over 16 amino acids. Germline V CDR1 and CDR2: SGHRS, YFSETQ. V dropped 2 bases and J dropped 0; count of bases not matched to a gene: 4. The CDR3, as DNA: TGCGCCAGCAGCTTCGGACTAGGCGCGAACACCGGGGAGCTGTTTTTT. It translates to CASSFGLGANTGELFF.

V usage is TRBV7-3 and J usage is TRBJ2-1, with TRBD2 identical over 7 bases. The CDR3 covers 16 residues. The trim removed 1 base at V and 0 bases at J, leaving 3 bases unmatched. The germline CDR1 and CDR2 sequences are SGHTA and FQGTGA. DNA of the CDR3: TGTGCCAGCAGCTTAATGGGCGGGAGCTCCTACAATGAGCAGTTCTTC. It yields the protein CASSLMGGSSYNEQFF.

This clone was recorded at least ten times. V usage is TRBV18 and J usage is TRBJ2-1; 8 bases line up with TRBD2. Germline-derived CDR1 and CDR2 are KGHSH and LQKENI. With 3 bases clipped from V and 4 bases from J, the junction kept 11 bases outside the gene matches. The CDR3 is made up of 17 amino acids. CDR3 protein: CASSPAFWSGGYNEQFF. CDR3 nucleotides: TGTGCCAGCTCACCCGCTTTCTGGAGCGGGGGTTACAATGAGCAGTTCTTC. The full variable domain, rest sourced from reference TRBV18 and TRBJ2-1, is NAGVMQNPRHLVRRRGQEARLRCSPMKGHSHVYWYRQLPEEGLKFMVYLQKENIIDESGMPKERFSAEFPKEGPSILRIQQVVRGDSAAYFCASSPAFWSGGYNEQFFGPGTRLTVL.

The chain joins TRBV25-1 to TRBJ2-1; TRBD2 aligns across 10 bases. CDR1 MGHDK and CDR2 SYGVNS come from the germline V gene. V dropped 1 base and J dropped 7; count of bases not matched to a gene: 7. CDR3 length: 16 residues. CDR3 DNA: TGTGCCAGCAGTGAATTCAATAGCGGGAGGAAGAATGAGCAGTTCTTC. Encoded protein: CASSEFNSGRKNEQFF.

The chain couples TRBV19 to TRBJ2-5; the match to TRBD1 covers 7 bases. This CDR3 contains 18 residues. V dropped 9 bases and J dropped 0; count of bases not matched to a gene: 19. Germline CDR1 LNHDA, CDR2 SQIVND (reference sequence). The CDR3 nucleotides are TGTGCCAGAAATACGATAACTATTTCACAGGGGTACCAAGAGACCCAGTACTTC. As protein: CARNTITISQGYQETQYF.

This sequence joins TRBV27 and TRBJ1-1, with D perhaps matching TRBD1 (6 bases). Germline-derived CDR1 and CDR2 are MNHEY and SMNVEV (reference sequence). V was pared by 5 bases and J by 2 bases, with 12 bases between. The CDR3 has 14 residues. The CDR3, as DNA: TGTGCCAGCAGTCGAAAGGGACATAACACTGAAGCTTTCTTT. The encoded protein is CASSRKGHNTEAFF.

This clone appeared a single time. V is TRBV5-1 and J is TRBJ2-3; 7 nucleotides match TRBD2. Germline trimming cut 0 bases from V and 8 bases from J; bases unmatched to any gene: 12. Germline V gene sequence: CDR1 SGHRS, CDR2 YFSETQ. The CDR3 loop spans 16 amino acids. The CDR3 sequence: CASSLEILRPSGTQYF. DNA for the CDR3: TGCGCCAGCAGCTTGGAGATATTGCGGCCTAGCGGTACGCAGTATTTT.

The chain uses TRBV28 and TRBJ2-4; 10 nucleotides align to TRBD2. Losses at the gene ends were 0 bases for V and 7 bases for J; bases not matched to a gene: 6. CDR3 length: 16 amino acids. Per the germline V gene, CDR1 is MDHEN and CDR2 is SYDVKM. The CDR3 DNA is TGTGCCAGCAGTTTATGGCTAGCGGGGGTGAGGAACATTCAGTACTTC. Translating it yields CASSLWLAGVRNIQYF.

The V call is TRBV5-6, the J call TRBJ2-5; TRBD1 or TRBD2 may be the D gene (5 bases each). The germline V gene encodes CDR1 SGHDT and CDR2 YYEEEE. V dropped 4 bases and J dropped 4 bases, with 20 bases sitting between them. The CDR3 consists of 16 residues. DNA for the CDR3: TGTGCCAGCAGCGGGGGACCCGGATGGGGTGGAGAGACCCAGTACTTC. Translating it yields CASSGGPGWGGETQYF.

V usage is TRBV5-4 and J usage is TRBJ2-3; 11 nucleotides align to TRBD2. This CDR3 comprises 17 residues. Germline CDR1 and CDR2: SGHNT and YYREEE (reference sequence). V lost 5 bases and J lost 3; bases outside the gene matches: 11. The CDR3: CASSTSIAGGFTDTQYF. The CDR3, as DNA: TGTGCCAGCAGTACCTCAATAGCGGGAGGGTTTACAGATACGCAGTATTTT.

In its sample, this clone was seen once. The rearrangement joins TRBV11-2 to TRBJ1-2; D remains ambiguous. V lost 4 bases and J 4 bases, leaving 10 bases between the germline ends. Germline values: CDR1 SGHAT, CDR2 FQNNGV. The CDR3 has 13 amino acids. The DNA of the CDR3 is TGTGCCAGCAGCTCCCAGGAGGCCTATGGCTACACCTTC. Translation: CASSSQEAYGYTF.

This clone showed up just once. The rearrangement uses TRBV6-5 and TRBJ1-1; no clear D. Germline V gives CDR1 MNHEY, CDR2 SVGAGI. V lost 6 bases and J lost 0, with 11 bases in between. This CDR3 comprises 14 residues. The CDR3 region has the DNA TGTGCCAGCAGGAACAGTTATTTGAACACTGAAGCTTTCTTT. As protein: CASRNSYLNTEAFF.